Following are 17 T cell receptor beta chains from one sample sequenced in a study of OX40 agonist ivuxolimab in advanced cancers. Sequenced by immunoSEQ multiplex PCR; TCRdb stores in-frame clones only, minus some. The table records 71,000 or so clones, about 89% of them present only once. The sequenced sample was CD4+ or CD8+ T cells sorted from blood, obtained in a trial of the OX40 agonist ivuxolimab. The receptors were sampled from an adult with an advanced solid tumor such as melanoma, head and neck, liver or kidney cancer.

The chain uses TRBV7-3 and TRBJ2-7; no clear D gene. The V gene lost 4 bases and the J gene lost 5 bases, with 6 bases spanning the gap. The CDR3 runs to 11 residues. In germline, CDR1 is SGHTA, CDR2 FQGTGA. The CDR3 protein is CASSSKDEQYF. CDR3 sequence (DNA): TGTGCCAGCAGCTCTAAGGACGAGCAGTACTTC.

The chain links TRBV19 to TRBJ1-3; D gene unclear. V dropped 4 bases and J dropped 2 bases, with 12 bases sitting between them. Germline V lookup: CDR1 LNHDA, CDR2 SQIVND (reference sequence). The CDR3 has 15 residues. As DNA, the CDR3 is TGTGCCAGTAGTAAGGGCGCGGGCCCTGGAAACACCATATATTTT. Protein product: CASSKGAGPGNTIYF.

The gene calls are TRBV28 and TRBJ2-3; 12 bases map to TRBD2. This CDR3 has 18 residues. CDR1 and CDR2 (germline): MDHEN, SYDVKM. The trim removed 4 bases at V and 4 bases at J, leaving 12 bases unmatched. CDR3 in amino acids: CASSSRFRTSGAPDTQYF. CDR3 nucleotide sequence: TGTGCCAGCAGTTCCAGATTCAGGACTAGCGGGGCCCCAGATACGCAGTATTTT.

A single count supports this clone. This chain joins TRBV11-1 and TRBJ1-1, with TRBD1 matching over 8 bases. The V segment lost 1 base and the J segment 4 bases; nucleotides outside the gene matches: 5. CDR3 length: 15 amino acids. Germline V lookup: CDR1 SGHAT, CDR2 FQDESV (reference sequence). CDR3 nucleotide sequence: TGTGCCAGCAGCTTAGAAGGCAGGGGGCCCACTGAAGCTTTCTTT. It yields the protein CASSLEGRGPTEAFF.

This clone was recorded a few times. This chain connects TRBV30 to TRBJ1-1, with a possible D match to TRBD1 (6 bases). This CDR3 comprises 14 residues. V dropped 3 bases and J dropped 1 base, with 12 bases sitting between them. Germline V gene data show CDR1 as GTSNPN and CDR2 as SVGIG (reference sequence). Written as DNA, the CDR3 is TGTGCCTGGAGCTACAGGGCCGAGAACACTGAAGCTTTCTTT. It yields the protein CAWSYRAENTEAFF.

The chain combines TRBV28 with TRBJ1-5, with D tentatively TRBD1 (6 bases). V was clipped by 7 bases and J by 6 bases, with 25 bases between them. The CDR3 spans 17 residues. CDR1 is MDHEN and CDR2 is SYDVKM in the germline V gene. As DNA, the CDR3 is TGTGCCAGCACCTCTTGGGGCAGGTTCCTAGGGGGTCAGCCCCAGCATTTT. This gives the protein CASTSWGRFLGGQPQHF.

This rearrangement joins TRBV19 to TRBJ2-5; 11 positions match TRBD2. V shed 5 bases, J shed 0 bases, and the junction held 5 bases outside the gene matches. Germline CDR1 reads LNHDA; CDR2 reads SQIVND (reference sequence). The CDR3 runs to 16 residues. In nucleotides, the CDR3 is TGTGCCAGTAGTTCGGGACTAGCGGCGTACCAAGAGACCCAGTACTTC. This gives the protein CASSSGLAAYQETQYF.

The chain carries TRBV2 and TRBJ1-2; no firm D call. The CDR3 totals 14 residues. The germline gives CDR1 SNHLY, CDR2 FYNNEI. V shed 8 bases and J shed 5 bases, with 18 bases lying between them. The CDR3 DNA follows: TGTGCCAGCCCCGGATCCAGGATTTCTTATGGCTACACCTTC. Translating it yields CASPGSRISYGYTF.

The gene calls are TRBV5-1 and TRBJ2-7, with 7 positions matching TRBD2. The CDR3 contains 15 residues. Germline V gives CDR1 SGHRS, CDR2 YFSETQ. V was clipped by 4 bases and J by 4 bases; unmatched bases: 11. The CDR3 is CASSPAGTTHYEQYF. The DNA of the CDR3 is TGCGCCAGCAGCCCGGCCGGGACTACCCATTACGAGCAGTACTTC.

The rearrangement uses TRBV7-8 and TRBJ2-3; 8 positions agree with TRBD2. Per the germline V gene, CDR1 is SGHVS and CDR2 is FQNEAQ. The V segment lost 5 bases and the J segment 0 bases; nucleotides outside the gene matches: 4. The CDR3 has 15 amino acids. The CDR3 region is CASSLRGASTDTQYF. As DNA, the CDR3 is TGTGCCAGCAGCCTGCGGGGGGCTAGCACAGATACGCAGTATTTT.

This clone appeared once. The DNA of the CDR3 is TGCGCCAGCAGTGAGTCGATGTCTAGCGGAGACGTAAGGCAAGAGACCCAGTACTTC. Protein: CASSESMSSGDVRQETQYF. The chain employs TRBV10-2 and TRBJ2-5; 7 nucleotides match TRBD2. This CDR3 comprises 19 residues. From germline, CDR1 is WSHSY and CDR2 SAAADI. Trimming removed 0 bases from V and 2 bases from J; junction bases left unmatched: 15.

The rearrangement links TRBV27 to TRBJ2-7, with TRBD2 matching over 9 bases. The CDR3 runs to 11 residues. The junction had 4 bases not matched to a gene; V was cut back by 8 bases and J by 8 bases. Germline values: CDR1 MNHEY, CDR2 SMNVEV (reference sequence). The CDR3 reads CASGAGGKQYF. DNA of the CDR3: TGTGCCAGCGGGGCGGGGGGGAAGCAGTACTTC.

This chain links TRBV7-3 with TRBJ2-1; D is possibly TRBD2 (5 bases). The CDR3 loop spans 15 amino acids. Trimming took off 4 bases at V and 4 bases at J, with 14 bases between the two ends. Looked up from germline, CDR1 is SGHTA and CDR2 is FQGTGA. The CDR3 loop reads CASSYYPGEYNEQFF. CDR3 DNA sequence: TGTGCCAGCAGCTATTACCCCGGGGAATACAATGAGCAGTTCTTC.

The J gene is TRBJ2-7, the V gene TRBV5-6; TRBD1 aligns across 12 bases. Germline V lookup: CDR1 SGHDT, CDR2 YYEEEE. CDR3 size: 12 residues. V shed 4 bases, J shed 12 bases, and the junction held 5 bases outside the gene matches. CDR3 in amino acids: CASSPGTGGPYF. Written as DNA, the CDR3 is TGTGCCAGCAGCCCCGGGACAGGGGGCCCGTACTTC.

The chain has TRBV28 and TRBJ2-2, with 12 positions matching TRBD1. Germline V gives CDR1 MDHEN, CDR2 SYDVKM. The length of the CDR3 is 17 residues. V lost 4 bases and J lost 4; bases outside the gene matches: 7. CDR3 sequence (DNA): TGTGCCAGCAGTTCCCGGGACAGGGGGCGCATCACCGGGGAGCTGTTTTTT. It translates to CASSSRDRGRITGELFF.

V is TRBV12-5 and J is TRBJ1-1; D remains ambiguous. The CDR3 has 13 residues. V shed 5 bases and J shed 8 bases, with 15 bases lying between them. Germline values: CDR1 LGHNT, CDR2 FRNRAP. In DNA form, the CDR3 reads TGTGCTAGTGGTGTAGACTCCTCCTTCGAAGCTTTCTTT. Protein product: CASGVDSSFEAFF. The full variable domain, its missing parts supplied by reference TRBV12-5 and TRBJ1-1, is DARVTQTPRHKVTEMGQEVTMRCQPILGHNTVFWYRQTMMQGLELLAYFRNRAPLDDSGMPKDRFSAEMPDATLATLKIQPSEPRDSAVYFCASGVDSSFEAFFGQGTRLTVV.

Only one count was recorded for this clone. The chain is built from TRBV6-5 and TRBJ1-3; D possibly corresponds to TRBD1 (6 bases). Germline-derived CDR1 and CDR2 are MNHEY and SVGAGI. This CDR3 has 15 amino acids. Trimming left V 7 bases short and J 2 bases short, with 15 bases between. CDR3 amino acids: CASNTNRGPGNTIYF. CDR3 DNA: TGTGCCAGCAACACGAACCGGGGGCCTGGAAACACCATATATTTT.